In its sample, the clone carrying this T cell receptor (beta chain) was seen once. The same CDR3 can be traced to other DNA sequences in this sample. Naive CD8 cells lacked CD45RO, underwent positive selection for CCR7 and left out terminally differentiated effector memory CD45RA+ cells. The entry originates in a study of shared clonotypes between healthy human individuals. The data were produced by immunoSEQ multiplex PCR, yet TCRdb's version contains in-frame clones alone and is incomplete. The top ten hold 0.9% to 1.4% of the sample, which has roughly 2 million clones, approximately 94% seen once. There are 12 residues in the CDR3. With 3 bases removed from V and 2 bases from J, the gap between germline ends came to 4 bases. Germline V gene lookup returns CDR1 SEHNR and CDR2 FQNEAQ (reference sequence).

Sequencing was performed on naive CD8+ T cells sorted from blood. The rearrangement links TRBV7-9 to TRBJ2-5; D uncertain. The receptor's source is a man aged 18 to 30 in good health. CDR3 region: CASSLRQETQYF. For the CDR3, the DNA is TGTGCCAGCAGCTTGAGGCAAGAGACCCAGTACTTC.